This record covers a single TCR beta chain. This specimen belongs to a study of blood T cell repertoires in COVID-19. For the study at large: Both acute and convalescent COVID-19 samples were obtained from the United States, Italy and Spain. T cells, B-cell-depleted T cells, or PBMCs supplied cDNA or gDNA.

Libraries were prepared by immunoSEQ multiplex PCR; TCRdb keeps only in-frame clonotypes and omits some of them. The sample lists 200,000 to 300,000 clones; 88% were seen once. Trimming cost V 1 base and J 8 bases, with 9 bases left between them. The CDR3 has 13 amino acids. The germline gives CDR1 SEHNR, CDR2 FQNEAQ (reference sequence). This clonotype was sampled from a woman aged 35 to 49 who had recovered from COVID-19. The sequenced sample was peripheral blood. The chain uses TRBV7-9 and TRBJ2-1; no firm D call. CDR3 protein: CASSLGRVYEQFF. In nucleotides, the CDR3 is TGTGCCAGCAGCTTAGGCCGGGTCTATGAGCAGTTCTTC.